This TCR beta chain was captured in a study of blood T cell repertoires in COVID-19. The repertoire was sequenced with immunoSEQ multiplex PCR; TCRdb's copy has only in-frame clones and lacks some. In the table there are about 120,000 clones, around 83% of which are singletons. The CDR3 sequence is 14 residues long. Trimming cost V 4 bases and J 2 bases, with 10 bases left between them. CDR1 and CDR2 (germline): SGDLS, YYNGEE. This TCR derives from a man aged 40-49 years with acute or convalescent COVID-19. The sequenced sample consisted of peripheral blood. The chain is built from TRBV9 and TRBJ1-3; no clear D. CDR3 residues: CASSRLGTGNTIYF. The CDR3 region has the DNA TGTGCCAGCAGCAGACTCGGTACTGGAAACACCATATATTTT.